This T cell receptor (beta chain) was sequenced for a study of beta chain features in type 1 diabetes. Reverse transcription of all isolated RNA meant that expressed TCRB transcripts were sequenced. The assay was immunoSEQ multiplex PCR, and TCRdb's table has in-frame clones only and misses some. The table has over 150,000 clones, approximately 8.1% seen once. Without exception, sorted populations had purity beyond 95%. Study-level points and caveats: A moderate, significant TCRB CDR3 shortening appeared in type 1 diabetes across four CD4+ subsets. A closer apparent resemblance between naive, central memory and Treg TCRB repertoires was seen in patients than in healthy donors. Any PCR bias toward short templates would affect both groups alike.

There are 14 residues in the CDR3. Trimming cost V 4 bases and J 5 bases; bases outside gene matches: 7. Germline CDR1 MGHRA, CDR2 YSYEKL. Remarks on this clone: Its antigen is not known.

The chain is built from TRBV4-1 and TRBJ2-7; 8 nucleotides match TRBD1. This sequence originates from a man between 18 and 35 years old in good health. Sequencing used central memory CD4+ T cells from blood. The DNA for the CDR3 is TGCGCCAGCAGCCGTGGACAGGGACTGAACGAGCAGTACTTC. This encodes CASSRGQGLNEQYF.